These 30 T cell receptor beta chains originate from one sample sequenced in a study of blood T cell repertoires in COVID-19. Produced via immunoSEQ multiplex PCR; TCRdb's table is partial and in-frame only. This sample has roughly 53,000 clones; about nine tenths occur once, and the top ten carry 1.5% to 2%. The sample was peripheral blood. These receptors were taken from a man aged 60 to 75 with acute or convalescent COVID-19.

This chain joins TRBV5-6 and TRBJ1-1; D is perhaps TRBD1 (5 bases). This CDR3 contains 16 residues. Trimming stripped 4 bases from V and 1 base from J, with 17 bases between. From germline, CDR1 is SGHDT and CDR2 YYEEEE. Here the CDR3 reads CASSPTFGGGNTEAFF. CDR3 nucleotides: TGTGCCAGCAGCCCGACGTTCGGGGGAGGGAACACTGAAGCTTTCTTT.

J is TRBJ1-5 and V is TRBV15, with a weak D call TRBD1 (5 bases). There are 15 residues in the CDR3. The ends were cut back, 3 bases at V and 9 bases at J, with 18 bases in the middle. Germline CDR1 is LNHNV and CDR2 is YYDKDF (reference sequence). DNA for the CDR3: TGTGCCACCAGCAGGACAGCCGGGACTCAACGGCCCCAGCATTTT. Translating it yields CATSRTAGTQRPQHF. The complete variable domain, with remaining parts taken from reference TRBV15 and TRBJ1-5, reads DAMVIQNPRYQVTQFGKPVTLSCSQTLNHNVMYWYQQKSSQAPKLLFHYYDKDFNNEADTPDNFQSRRPNTSFCFLDIRSPGLGDTAMYLCATSRTAGTQRPQHFGDGTRLSIL.

V gene TRBV7-8 combines with J gene TRBJ2-1; 10 bases fit TRBD2. After removal of 1 base from V and 0 bases from J, the junction contained 0 bases not matched to a gene. The CDR3 has 16 residues. Germline V gene lookup returns CDR1 SGHVS and CDR2 FQNEAQ. The chain's CDR3 is CASSLVAGGSYNEQFF. The CDR3 DNA follows: TGTGCCAGCAGCTTAGTAGCGGGGGGCTCCTACAATGAGCAGTTCTTC.

The V and J genes are TRBV24-1 and TRBJ1-5; D is unclear. CDR3 size: 14 residues. Germline loops: CDR1 KGHDR, CDR2 SFDVKD. V lost 5 bases to trimming and J lost 0 bases, with 7 bases between them. CDR3 bases: TGTGCCACCAGTGCGTCCTATAGCAATCAGCCCCAGCATTTT. It is translated as CATSASYSNQPQHF.

This chain joins TRBV5-6 and TRBJ1-1; D is undetermined. Trimming shortened V by 0 bases and J by 7 bases, and 10 bases separated the two germline ends. The CDR3 covers 13 residues. Germline V gene data show CDR1 as SGHDT and CDR2 as YYEEEE. CDR3 residues: CASSLEAAGEAFF. For the CDR3, the DNA is TGTGCCAGCAGCTTGGAGGCAGCGGGTGAAGCTTTCTTT.

This clone was counted only a few times. The identical CDR3 is also encoded by other nucleotide sequences in the sample. The J gene is TRBJ1-5, the V gene TRBV6-6; perhaps TRBD1 as D (5 bases). CDR1 and CDR2 (germline): MNHNY, SVGAGI (reference sequence). V lost 6 bases, J lost 5 bases, and 11 bases lay in between. This CDR3 has 13 amino acids. The CDR3 DNA is TGTGCCAGCAGCCCCTGGGGGGATCAGCCCCAGCATTTT. Translation gives CASSPWGDQPQHF.

The V gene is TRBV12-5, the J gene TRBJ2-7, with unresolved D. The ends were cut back, 3 bases at V and 3 bases at J, with 12 bases in the middle. Germline V gene data show CDR1 as LGHNT and CDR2 as FRNRAP. The CDR3 is 14 amino acids. As DNA, the CDR3 is TGTGCTAGTGGTTTAGGTCTAGACGTCTACGAGCAGTACTTC. Residues: CASGLGLDVYEQYF.

A single count supports this clone. The V and J genes are TRBV30 and TRBJ2-5; TRBD2 matches at 13 bases. With V trimmed by 0 bases and J by 5 bases, 6 bases remained unmatched. The CDR3 spans 16 residues. CDR1 GTSNPN and CDR2 SVGIG come from the germline V gene (reference sequence). CDR3 nucleotides: TGTGCCTGGAGTGTCGGGACTAGCGGGGTTGAGGAGACCCAGTACTTC. Protein: CAWSVGTSGVEETQYF.

The chain joins TRBV27 to TRBJ1-1; no clear D gene. The CDR3 covers 14 residues. Trimming shortened V by 3 bases and J by 0 bases, and 8 bases separated the two germline ends. Germline lookup yields CDR1 MNHEY and CDR2 SMNVEV (reference sequence). The CDR3 protein is CASSFQRMNTEAFF. CDR3 sequence (DNA): TGTGCCAGCAGTTTTCAGCGCATGAACACTGAAGCTTTCTTT.

The V call is TRBV6-5, the J call TRBJ2-2; no clear D. The CDR3 length is 15 residues. Germline V gene sequence: CDR1 MNHEY, CDR2 SVGAGI. V gave up 7 bases and J gave up 0 bases, with 12 bases separating them. CDR3 in DNA: TGTGCCAGCAACCAGATATCCGCGAACACCGGGGAGCTGTTTTTT. Protein: CASNQISANTGELFF.

In its sample, this clone was seen a few times. The V gene is TRBV6-5, the J gene TRBJ2-2, with D perhaps matching TRBD2 (5 bases). The V and J ends lost 5 bases and 1 base respectively, with 11 bases between them. This CDR3 comprises 15 residues. Germline V CDR1 and CDR2: MNHEY, SVGAGI. CDR3 loop: CASSPTRENTGELFF. The CDR3, as DNA: TGTGCCAGCAGTCCAACCCGGGAGAACACCGGGGAGCTGTTTTTT.

The V call is TRBV19, the J call TRBJ1-5, with D possibly matching TRBD1 (5 bases). Germline CDR1 and CDR2: LNHDA and SQIVND (reference sequence). This CDR3 contains 15 residues. V lost 5 bases and J lost 3, with 14 bases in between. DNA for the CDR3: TGTGCCAGTAGTGGGGGGAGAGGTATCAATCAGCCCCAGCATTTT. Translated, it gives CASSGGRGINQPQHF.

The chain is built from TRBV5-1 and TRBJ2-3; D not certain. The CDR3 is 13 amino acids. Trimming pared 3 bases from V and 2 bases from J, leaving 7 bases between. Germline V CDR1 and CDR2: SGHRS, YFSETQ. The CDR3 here is CASSWSNTDTQYF. The CDR3 DNA follows: TGCGCCAGCAGCTGGAGTAACACAGATACGCAGTATTTT.

The chain couples TRBV5-4 to TRBJ1-1; D is possibly TRBD1 (5 bases). In germline, CDR1 is SGHNT, CDR2 YYREEE (reference sequence). CDR3 length: 15 residues. V lost 0 bases and J lost 4, with 13 bases in between. The CDR3 region is CASSLGGTLLTEAFF. The CDR3 bases are TGTGCCAGCAGCTTGGGGGGCACTCTACTCACTGAAGCTTTCTTT.

This chain links TRBV10-2 with TRBJ1-5; 8 positions agree with TRBD1. Germline lookup yields CDR1 WSHSY and CDR2 SAAADI. V lost 2 bases to trimming and J lost 7 bases; unmatched junction nucleotides: 4. This CDR3 is built from 14 residues. CDR3 residues: CASSEGQGIQPQHF. The DNA for the CDR3 is TGCGCCAGCAGTGAGGGACAGGGTATACAGCCCCAGCATTTT.

The chain couples TRBV5-1 to TRBJ1-2; 9 nucleotides agree with TRBD1. V gave up 4 bases and J gave up 3 bases; unmatched junction bases: 7. There are 15 residues in the CDR3. Germline V gives CDR1 SGHRS, CDR2 YFSETQ. The CDR3 loop reads CASSPEGQGDYGYTF. CDR3 DNA sequence: TGCGCCAGCAGCCCCGAGGGACAGGGCGACTATGGCTACACCTTC.

This clone was seen a handful of times. One end of the junction is discordant with germline, which a read error may explain. Different DNA sequences within this sample yield the same CDR3. The chain employs TRBV10-2 and TRBJ1-2; D uncertain. This CDR3 has 13 residues. The germline gives CDR1 WSHSY, CDR2 SAAADI. The CDR3 DNA reads as TGCGCCAGCCGTGATTCGGCTAACTATGGCTACACCTTC. This encodes CASRDSANYGYTF.

This chain links TRBV3-1 (or the pseudogene TRBV3-2) with TRBJ1-6, with 7 positions matching TRBD1. Germline values: CDR1 LGHDT, CDR2 YNNKEL (reference sequence). V shed 4 bases, J shed 7 bases, and the junction held 4 bases outside the gene matches. The CDR3 extends over 14 amino acids. CDR3 region: CASSLGTENSPLHF. The CDR3 DNA follows: TGTGCCAGCAGCCTTGGGACAGAGAATTCACCCCTCCACTTT.

The chain carries TRBV29-1 and TRBJ2-7, with 8 nucleotides matching TRBD1. V lost 6 bases and J lost 3; bases outside the gene matches: 4. CDR3 length: 12 residues. Germline-derived CDR1 and CDR2 are SQVTM and ANQGSEA. The CDR3 DNA sequence: TGCAGCGTGACAGGGGCGGGCTACGAGCAGTACTTC. Protein sequence: CSVTGAGYEQYF.

The chain recombines TRBV7-2 with TRBJ1-2, with a tentative D call TRBD1 (5 bases). V lost 5 bases, J lost 8 bases, and 18 bases lay in between. The germline V gene has CDR1 SGHTA and CDR2 FQGNSA. The CDR3 has 14 amino acids. CDR3 sequence: CASSLRQGEQGYTF. The CDR3, as DNA: TGTGCCAGCAGCCTCCGGCAGGGTGAGCAGGGCTACACCTTC.

This chain uses TRBV11-2 with TRBJ1-6; possibly TRBD1 for D (6 bases). Germline V lookup: CDR1 SGHAT, CDR2 FQNNGV. The CDR3 spans 17 residues. V was pared by 5 bases and J by 0 bases, with 14 bases between. The CDR3 here is CASSTLGQSSYNSPLHF. Written as DNA, the CDR3 is TGTGCCAGCAGCACCCTAGGACAGAGCTCCTATAATTCACCCCTCCACTTT.

The chain couples TRBV19 to TRBJ2-3; a weak D match, TRBD1 (5 bases). The germline V gene encodes CDR1 LNHDA and CDR2 SQIVND (reference sequence). The CDR3 runs to 15 residues. Trimming removed 3 bases at V and 4 bases at J, with 14 bases between. The CDR3 nucleotides are TGTGCCAGTAGTATTTCCCGTCAGGGTTCAGATACGCAGTATTTT. Protein sequence: CASSISRQGSDTQYF.

This CDR3 is CASSLLSGSSYNSPLHF. CDR3 DNA sequence: TGTGCCAGCAGCCTGCTTAGTGGGAGCTCCTATAATTCACCCCTCCACTTT. J is TRBJ1-6 and V is TRBV5-4, with no clear D. With 4 bases removed from V and 0 bases from J, the gap between germline ends came to 14 bases. CDR1 and CDR2 from the germline V gene are SGHNT and YYREEE (reference sequence). The CDR3 runs 17 residues.

The V call is TRBV7-9, the J call TRBJ1-6, with TRBD1 matching 7 bases. V lost 3 bases and J lost 5; bases outside the gene matches: 10. CDR1 SEHNR and CDR2 FQNEAQ come from the germline V gene (reference sequence). This CDR3 is 17 amino acids long. In nucleotides, the CDR3 is TGTGCCAGCAGCTTTATGACAGGGATTAACCATAATTCACCCCTCCACTTT. This encodes CASSFMTGINHNSPLHF.

This sequence joins TRBV15 and TRBJ1-2; D gene unclear. CDR1 is LNHNV and CDR2 is YYDKDF in the germline V gene (reference sequence). The CDR3 covers 14 residues. Between the trimmed V and J ends, which lost 0 bases and 8 bases, there was a span of 13 bases. CDR3 amino acids: CATSREDTLRGYTF. CDR3 coding DNA: TGTGCCACCAGCAGAGAAGACACCTTAAGGGGCTACACCTTC.

The gene calls are TRBV6-2 or TRBV6-3 and TRBJ2-3; 9 nucleotides agree with TRBD1. The CDR3 totals 18 residues. CDR1 and CDR2 from the germline V gene are MNHEY and SVGEGT. Germline trimming cut 2 bases from V and 0 bases from J; bases unmatched to any gene: 9. CDR3 nucleotide sequence: TGTGCCAGCAGTTACGATAGGGACAGGGATACTAGCACAGATACGCAGTATTTT. Translation: CASSYDRDRDTSTDTQYF.

The rearrangement joins TRBV27 to TRBJ2-7, with 11 bases lining up with TRBD2. The CDR3 loop spans 15 amino acids. The junction had 4 bases not matched to a gene; V was cut back by 3 bases and J by 3 bases. Germline values: CDR1 MNHEY, CDR2 SMNVEV (reference sequence). CDR3 loop: CASSLTSGENYEQYF. CDR3 in DNA: TGTGCCAGCAGTTTGACTAGCGGGGAGAACTACGAGCAGTACTTC.

The chain employs TRBV5-1 and TRBJ1-2; D is undetermined. Germline V gene data show CDR1 as SGHRS and CDR2 as YFSETQ. V was pared by 4 bases and J by 5 bases, with 12 bases between. This CDR3 is 13 amino acids long. CDR3 bases: TGCGCCAGCAGCCCACAGTTGGGTTATGGCTACACCTTC. Translated: CASSPQLGYGYTF.

The V call is TRBV2, the J call TRBJ1-1; 9 nucleotides match TRBD1. Germline values: CDR1 SNHLY, CDR2 FYNNEI. The trim removed 6 bases at V and 4 bases at J, leaving 3 bases unmatched. The CDR3 contains 13 residues. DNA of the CDR3: TGTGCCAGCAGGAACAGGGGGCGCACTGAAGCTTTCTTT. Translating it yields CASRNRGRTEAFF.

As DNA, the CDR3 is TGCGCCAGCTCACCGGGACAGGGGTACGGTGAGCAGTTCTTC. Residues: CASSPGQGYGEQFF. The chain has TRBV5-1 and TRBJ2-1; 10 bases fit TRBD1. The CDR3 is 14 amino acids. Trimming at V came to 7 bases and at J to 9 bases, leaving 10 bases not matched to a gene. The germline CDR1 and CDR2 sequences are SGHRS and YFSETQ.